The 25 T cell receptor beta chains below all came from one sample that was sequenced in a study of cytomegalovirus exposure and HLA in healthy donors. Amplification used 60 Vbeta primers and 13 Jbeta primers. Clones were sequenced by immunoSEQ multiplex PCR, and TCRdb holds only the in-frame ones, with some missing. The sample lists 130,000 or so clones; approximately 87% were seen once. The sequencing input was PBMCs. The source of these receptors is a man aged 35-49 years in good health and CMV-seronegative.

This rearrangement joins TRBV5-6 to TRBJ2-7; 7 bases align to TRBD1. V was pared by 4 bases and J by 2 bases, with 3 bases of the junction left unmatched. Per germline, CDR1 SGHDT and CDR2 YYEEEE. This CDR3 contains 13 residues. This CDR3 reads CASSTGTAYEQYF. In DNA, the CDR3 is TGTGCCAGCAGCACCGGGACAGCCTACGAGCAGTACTTC.

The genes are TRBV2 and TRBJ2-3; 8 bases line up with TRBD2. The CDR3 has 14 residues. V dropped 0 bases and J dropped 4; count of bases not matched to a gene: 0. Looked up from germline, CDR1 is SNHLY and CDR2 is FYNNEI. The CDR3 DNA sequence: TGTGCCAGCAGTGAAGCAGCGGGAGCAGATACGCAGTATTTT. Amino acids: CASSEAAGADTQYF.

In DNA, the CDR3 is TGCGCCAGCAGACCGACAGGGGGAGGAGAAAAACTGTTTTTT. Protein sequence: CASRPTGGGEKLFF. This sequence joins TRBV5-1 and TRBJ1-4, with 9 nucleotides matching TRBD1. Germline CDR1 SGHRS, CDR2 YFSETQ. The V gene end was trimmed by 5 bases and the J gene end by 8 bases; junction bases not matched to a gene: 7. The CDR3 consists of 14 residues.

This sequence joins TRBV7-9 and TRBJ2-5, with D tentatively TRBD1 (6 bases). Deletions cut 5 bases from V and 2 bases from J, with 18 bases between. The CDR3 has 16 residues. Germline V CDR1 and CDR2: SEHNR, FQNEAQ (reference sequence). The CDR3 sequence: CASSITGPYYQETQYF. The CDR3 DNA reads TGTGCCAGCAGCATCACAGGGCCATACTATCAAGAGACCCAGTACTTC.

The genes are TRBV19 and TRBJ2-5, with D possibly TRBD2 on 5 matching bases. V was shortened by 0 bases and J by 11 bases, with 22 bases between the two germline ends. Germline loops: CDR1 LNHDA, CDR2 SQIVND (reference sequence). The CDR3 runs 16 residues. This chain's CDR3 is CASSIEVYPGSYAQYF. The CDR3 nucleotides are TGTGCCAGTAGTATAGAGGTCTATCCGGGATCCTACGCGCAGTACTTC.

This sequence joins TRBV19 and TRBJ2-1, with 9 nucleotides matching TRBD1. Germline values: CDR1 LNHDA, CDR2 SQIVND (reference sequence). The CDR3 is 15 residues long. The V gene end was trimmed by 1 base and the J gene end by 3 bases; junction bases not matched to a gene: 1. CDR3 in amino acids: CASSIVGQGYNEQFF. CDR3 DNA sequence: TGTGCCAGTAGTATAGTGGGACAGGGCTACAATGAGCAGTTCTTC.

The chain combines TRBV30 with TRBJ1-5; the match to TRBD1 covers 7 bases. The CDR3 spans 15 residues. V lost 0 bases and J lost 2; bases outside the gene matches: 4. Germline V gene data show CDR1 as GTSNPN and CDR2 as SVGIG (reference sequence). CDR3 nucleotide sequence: TGTGCCTGGAGTGTCACTACAGGGGGCAATCAGCCCCAGCATTTT. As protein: CAWSVTTGGNQPQHF.

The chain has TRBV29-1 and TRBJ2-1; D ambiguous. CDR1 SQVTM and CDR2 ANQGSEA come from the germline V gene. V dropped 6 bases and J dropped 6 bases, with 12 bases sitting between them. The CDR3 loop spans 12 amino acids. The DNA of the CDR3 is TGCAGCGTGGCAGGCCTGGGCAATGAGCAGTTCTTC. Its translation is CSVAGLGNEQFF.

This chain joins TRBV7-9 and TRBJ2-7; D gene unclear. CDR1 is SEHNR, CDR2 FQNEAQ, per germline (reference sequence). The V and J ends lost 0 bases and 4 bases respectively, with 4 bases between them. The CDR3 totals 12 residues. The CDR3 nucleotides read TGTGCCAGCAGCTTAGCGCGGTACGAGCAGTACTTC. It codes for CASSLARYEQYF.

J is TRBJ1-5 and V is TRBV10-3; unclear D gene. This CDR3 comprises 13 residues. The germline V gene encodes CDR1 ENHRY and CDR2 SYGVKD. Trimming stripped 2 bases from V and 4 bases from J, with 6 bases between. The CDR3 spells CAISEGRNQPQHF. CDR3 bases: TGTGCCATCAGTGAGGGCCGAAATCAGCCCCAGCATTTT.

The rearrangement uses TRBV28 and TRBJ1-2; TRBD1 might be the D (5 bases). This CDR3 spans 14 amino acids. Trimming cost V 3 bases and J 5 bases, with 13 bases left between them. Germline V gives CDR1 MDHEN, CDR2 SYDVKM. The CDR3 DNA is TGTGCCAGCAGTTTTGCGGGACGGCCATATGGCTACACCTTC. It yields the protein CASSFAGRPYGYTF.

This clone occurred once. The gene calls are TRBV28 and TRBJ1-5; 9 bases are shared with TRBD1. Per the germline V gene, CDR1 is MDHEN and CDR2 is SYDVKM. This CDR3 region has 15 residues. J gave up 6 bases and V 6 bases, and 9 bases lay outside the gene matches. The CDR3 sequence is CASRPRDRAGQPQHF. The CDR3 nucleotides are TGTGCCAGCAGACCCCGGGACAGGGCAGGTCAGCCCCAGCATTTT.

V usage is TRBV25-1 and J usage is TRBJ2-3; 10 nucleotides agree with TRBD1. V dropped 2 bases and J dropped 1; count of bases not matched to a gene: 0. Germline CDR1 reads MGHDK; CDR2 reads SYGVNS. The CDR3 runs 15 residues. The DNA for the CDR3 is TGTGCCAGCAGTGAAGGGACAGGGGGCACAGATACGCAGTATTTT. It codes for CASSEGTGGTDTQYF.

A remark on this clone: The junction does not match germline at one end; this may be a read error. The CDR3 here is CASNVTGLGGDGYTF. CDR3 in DNA: TGTGCCAGCAACGTAACGGGGTTAGGCGGCGATGGCTACACCTTC. The chain links TRBV9 to TRBJ1-2; D is unresolved. Per the germline V gene, CDR1 is SGDLS and CDR2 is YYNGEE. The CDR3 length is 15 residues.

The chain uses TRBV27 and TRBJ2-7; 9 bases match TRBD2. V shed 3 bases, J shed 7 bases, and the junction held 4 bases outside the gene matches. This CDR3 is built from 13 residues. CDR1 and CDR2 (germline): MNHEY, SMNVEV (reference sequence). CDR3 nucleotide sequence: TGTGCCAGCAGTTTCGCGGGGGGGCGAGAGCAGTACTTC. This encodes CASSFAGGREQYF.

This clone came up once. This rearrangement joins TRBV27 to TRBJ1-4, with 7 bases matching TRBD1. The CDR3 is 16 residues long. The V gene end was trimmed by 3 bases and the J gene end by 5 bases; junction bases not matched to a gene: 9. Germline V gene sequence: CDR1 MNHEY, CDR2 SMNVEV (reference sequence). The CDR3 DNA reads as TGTGCCAGCAGTTTGTTTCCCGGGACAGTCAATGAAAAACTGTTTTTT. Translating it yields CASSLFPGTVNEKLFF. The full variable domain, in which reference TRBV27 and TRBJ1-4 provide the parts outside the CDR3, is EAQVTQNPRYLITVTGKKLTVTCSQNMNHEYMSWYRQDPGLGLRQIYYSMNVEVTDKGDVPEGYKVSRKEKRNFPLILESPSPNQTSLYFCASSLFPGTVNEKLFFGSGTQLSVL.

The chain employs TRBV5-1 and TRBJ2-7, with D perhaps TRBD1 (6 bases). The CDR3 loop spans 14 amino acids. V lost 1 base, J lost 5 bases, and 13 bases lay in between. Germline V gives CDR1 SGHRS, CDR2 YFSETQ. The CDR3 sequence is CASSLSQGQNEQYF. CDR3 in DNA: TGCGCCAGCAGCTTGAGCCAGGGGCAGAACGAGCAGTACTTC.

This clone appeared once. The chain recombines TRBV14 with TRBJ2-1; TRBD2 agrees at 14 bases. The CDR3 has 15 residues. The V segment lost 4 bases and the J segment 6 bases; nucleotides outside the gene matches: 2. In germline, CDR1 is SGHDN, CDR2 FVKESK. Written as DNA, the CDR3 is TGTGCCAGCAGCCTCGGGACTAGCGGGGGCAATGAGCAGTTCTTC. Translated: CASSLGTSGGNEQFF.

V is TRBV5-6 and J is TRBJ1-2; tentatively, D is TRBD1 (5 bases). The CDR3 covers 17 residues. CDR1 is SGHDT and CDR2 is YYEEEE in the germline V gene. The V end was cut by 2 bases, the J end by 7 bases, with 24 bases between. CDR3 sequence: CASSLYRDAGRTAGYTF. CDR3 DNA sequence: TGTGCCAGCAGCTTATACCGGGACGCCGGGAGAACGGCTGGCTACACCTTC. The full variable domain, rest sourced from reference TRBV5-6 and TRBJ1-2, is DAGVTQSPTHLIKTRGQQVTLRCSPKSGHDTVSWYQQALGQGPQFIFQYYEEEERQRGNFPDRFSGHQFPNYSSELNVNALLLGDSALYLCASSLYRDAGRTAGYTFGSGTRLTVV.

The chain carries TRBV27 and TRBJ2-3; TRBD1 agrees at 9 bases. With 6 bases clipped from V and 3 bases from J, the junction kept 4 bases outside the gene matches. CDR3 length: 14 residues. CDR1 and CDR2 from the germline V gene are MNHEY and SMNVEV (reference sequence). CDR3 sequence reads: CASRTGTGTDTQYF. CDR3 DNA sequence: TGTGCCAGCAGGACCGGGACAGGGACAGATACGCAGTATTTT.

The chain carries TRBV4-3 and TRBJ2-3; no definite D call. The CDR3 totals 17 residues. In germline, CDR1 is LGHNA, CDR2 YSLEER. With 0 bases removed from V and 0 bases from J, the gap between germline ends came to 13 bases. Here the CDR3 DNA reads TGCGCCAGCAGCCAAGATTTGGCGGCTACTAGCACAGATACGCAGTATTTT. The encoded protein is CASSQDLAATSTDTQYF.

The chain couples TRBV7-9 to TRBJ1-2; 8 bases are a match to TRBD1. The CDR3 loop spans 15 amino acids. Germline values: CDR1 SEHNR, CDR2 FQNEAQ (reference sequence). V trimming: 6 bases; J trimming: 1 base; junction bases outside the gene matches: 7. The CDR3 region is CASRPGQGVNYGYTF. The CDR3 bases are TGTGCCAGCAGACCTGGACAGGGAGTTAACTATGGCTACACCTTC.

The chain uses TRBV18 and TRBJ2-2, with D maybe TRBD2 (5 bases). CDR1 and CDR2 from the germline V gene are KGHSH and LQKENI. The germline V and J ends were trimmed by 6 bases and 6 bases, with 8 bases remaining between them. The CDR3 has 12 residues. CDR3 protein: CASSTRSGELFF. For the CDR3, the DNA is TGTGCCAGCTCCACTAGATCCGGGGAGCTGTTTTTT.

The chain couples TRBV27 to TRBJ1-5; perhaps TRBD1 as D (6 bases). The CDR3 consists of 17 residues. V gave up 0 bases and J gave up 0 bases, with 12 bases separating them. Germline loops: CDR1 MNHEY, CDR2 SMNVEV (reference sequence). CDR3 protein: CASSLSGQGYSNQPQHF. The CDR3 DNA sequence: TGTGCCAGCAGTTTATCTGGGCAGGGGTATAGCAATCAGCCCCAGCATTTT.

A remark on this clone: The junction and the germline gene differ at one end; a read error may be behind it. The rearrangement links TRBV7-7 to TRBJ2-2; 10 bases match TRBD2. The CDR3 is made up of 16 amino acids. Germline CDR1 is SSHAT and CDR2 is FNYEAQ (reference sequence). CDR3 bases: TGTGCTAGCAGCCCAGCGGGGGGGCCGTGGACCGGGGAGCTGTTTTTT. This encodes CASSPAGGPWTGELFF.